Each of the 32 T cell receptor beta chains below was sequenced from the same sample in a study of Tregs in tolerant kidney transplant recipients. TCRdb's copy holds only in-frame clones and misses some; the assay was immunoSEQ multiplex PCR. This sample's clone table lists under 35,000 clones. The sample here was CD8+ T cells from blood, taken before the transplant. The receptors originated from a human donor who received a combined kidney and bone marrow transplant.

A remark on this clone: The missing CDR3 end, 3 residues past where the read stops, is filled in from the germline J gene. The rearrangement joins TRBV20-1 to TRBJ1-2; D is perhaps TRBD1 (5 bases). CDR3 size: 14 residues. Germline CDR1 and CDR2: DFQATT and SNEGSKA (reference sequence). Trimming removed 2 bases from V and 7 bases from J, with 17 bases in between. CDR3 bases read: TGCAGTGCTAGATCTCTGACAGTGACCCTTGGC. Translated, it gives CSARSLTVTLG. The entire CDR3 is CSARSLTVTLGYTF.

With respect to this clone: The missing CDR3 end, 3 residues past where the read stops, is filled in from the germline J gene. This chain uses TRBV20-1 with TRBJ1-2; 10 bases agree with TRBD1. Germline CDR1 reads DFQATT; CDR2 reads SNEGSKA (reference sequence). CDR3 length: 14 residues. The sequenced part of the CDR3 DNA is TGCAGTGCTAGAGATTGGGACAGGGGCGGAGGC. It codes for CSARDWDRGGG. The CDR3 in full is CSARDWDRGGGYTF.

As concerns this clone: The read finishes 3 residues shy of the CDR3 end, and the germline J gene is used to complete it. The chain recombines TRBV19 with TRBJ2-5; the match to TRBD1 covers 9 bases. Germline CDR1 reads LNHDA; CDR2 reads SQIVND (reference sequence). Germline trimming cut 5 bases from V and 5 bases from J; bases unmatched to any gene: 9. The CDR3 has 15 residues. CDR3 amino acids: CASSPADRGWETQYF. The sequenced part of the CDR3 DNA is TGTGCCAGTAGTCCCGCGGACAGGGGATGGGAGACC.

On this clone: Read coverage stops 3 residues before the CDR3 terminus; the germline J gene supplies the remainder. The chain carries TRBV20-1 and TRBJ2-7; perhaps TRBD2 as D (6 bases). Germline loops: CDR1 DFQATT, CDR2 SNEGSKA (reference sequence). The CDR3 has 13 amino acids. Trimming removed 6 bases from V and 0 bases from J, with 12 bases in between. The CDR3 DNA, read in part, is TGCAGTGCCCCAAAGACTAGCTCCTACGAG. Amino acids: CSAPKTSSYE. The CDR3 in full is CSAPKTSSYEQYF.

In the case of this clone: Coverage ceases 3 residues before the CDR3 finishes, and the germline J gene fills in the end. The chain carries TRBV19 and TRBJ1-1; a possible D gene is TRBD1 (6 bases). The V gene lost 5 bases and the J gene lost 0 bases, with 13 bases spanning the gap. Germline V gene data show CDR1 as LNHDA and CDR2 as SQIVND (reference sequence). This CDR3 is built from 15 residues. CDR3 bases read: TGTGCCAGTAGTTCCCTGGACAGTATGAACACTGAA. Its protein is CASSSLDSMNTE. The whole CDR3 sequence is CASSSLDSMNTEAFF.

On this clone itself: The CDR3 end lies 3 residues beyond the end of the read and is filled in from the germline J gene. The chain couples TRBV20-1 to TRBJ1-5; TRBD1 is a possible D gene (6 bases). Trimming pared 5 bases from V and 3 bases from J, leaving 14 bases between. This CDR3 comprises 14 residues. The germline gives CDR1 DFQATT, CDR2 SNEGSKA (reference sequence). Incomplete CDR3 DNA: TGCAGTGCTGAGCCTACAGGGTACAATCAGCCC. Translating it yields CSAEPTGYNQP. The complete CDR3 sequence is CSAEPTGYNQPQHF.

Concerning this clone: Read sequence stops 3 residues before the CDR3 end, and the germline J gene provides the missing end. The chain employs TRBV7-2 and TRBJ2-3, with D tentatively TRBD1 (6 bases). The germline CDR1 and CDR2 sequences are SGHTA and FQGNSA. This CDR3 is built from 13 residues. The CDR3 spells CASSGPGQPPQYF. Partial CDR3 DNA: TGTGCCAGCAGCGGGCCGGGACAACCACCG.

A remark on this clone: Read sequence stops 3 residues before the CDR3 end, and the germline J gene provides the missing end. This chain uses TRBV5-1 with TRBJ2-7; 8 bases map to TRBD1. This CDR3 contains 15 residues. J gave up 0 bases and V 0 bases, and 2 bases lay outside the gene matches. Looked up from germline, CDR1 is SGHRS and CDR2 is YFSETQ. The CDR3 protein is CASSLVDRVSYEQYF. Partial CDR3 DNA: TGCGCCAGCAGCTTGGTGGACAGGGTCTCCTACGAG.

For this clone: The read ends 3 residues early relative to the CDR3; the germline J gene fills the gap. The J gene is TRBJ2-2, the V gene TRBV19; the D gene is possibly TRBD2 (6 bases). The V end was cut by 5 bases, the J end by 6 bases, with 16 bases between. The CDR3 is made up of 15 amino acids. From germline, CDR1 is LNHDA and CDR2 SQIVND (reference sequence). Partial CDR3 DNA: TGTGCCAGTAGTCTCTCCCTCGGGACTGCCGGGGAG. Translating gives CASSLSLGTAGE. The CDR3 in its entirety is CASSLSLGTAGELFF.

About this clone: Read data end 3 residues before the CDR3 end; the end is taken from the germline J gene. The chain recombines TRBV19 with TRBJ2-3; 10 nucleotides line up with TRBD1. CDR3 length equals 16 residues. Germline V gene data show CDR1 as LNHDA and CDR2 as SQIVND (reference sequence). The V gene end was trimmed by 8 bases and the J gene end by 4 bases; junction bases not matched to a gene: 12. CDR3 in amino acids: CASPGVGTGDADTQYF. The covered CDR3 bases are TGTGCCAGTCCCGGGGTTGGGACAGGGGATGCAGATACG.

Comments on this clone: The sequence runs out 3 residues before the end of the CDR3; the remainder is reconstructed from the germline J gene. The genes are TRBV20-1 and TRBJ2-7; the match to TRBD2 covers 10 bases. V was pared by 8 bases and J by 2 bases, with 12 bases of the junction left unmatched. CDR1 is DFQATT and CDR2 is SNEGSKA in the germline V gene (reference sequence). CDR3 size: 15 residues. The CDR3 region is CSSLNEAGGPYEQYF. The sequenced CDR3 bases are TGCAGTTCTCTAAACGAAGCGGGAGGGCCCTACGAG.

Note on this clone: Read sequence stops 3 residues before the CDR3 end, and the germline J gene provides the missing end. The chain carries TRBV5-6 and TRBJ2-7; weak D call: TRBD2 (5 bases). V dropped 0 bases and J dropped 5 bases, with 6 bases sitting between them. Germline values: CDR1 SGHDT, CDR2 YYEEEE. The CDR3 consists of 12 residues. CDR3 sequence reads: CASSLAGDEQYF. CDR3 DNA (partial): TGTGCCAGCAGCTTGGCCGGGGACGAG.

A note on this clone: The DNA ends 3 residues before the CDR3 does, and the rest of the CDR3 is filled in from the germline J gene. This rearrangement joins TRBV6-1 to TRBJ2-1, with 8 bases matching TRBD2. Germline-derived CDR1 and CDR2 are MNHNS and SASEGT. V trimming: 2 bases; J trimming: 0 bases; junction bases outside the gene matches: 6. This CDR3 spans 17 amino acids. The covered CDR3 bases are TGTGCCAGCAGTGAACCAATAAGCGGGAGCTCCTACAATGAG. Protein product: CASSEPISGSSYNE. In full, the CDR3 is CASSEPISGSSYNEQFF.

Points on this clone: Coverage ceases 3 residues before the CDR3 finishes, and the germline J gene fills in the end. The chain carries TRBV19 and TRBJ2-1; D gene unclear. V lost 7 bases and J lost 0, with 10 bases in between. The CDR3 is 14 amino acids. Germline V lookup: CDR1 LNHDA, CDR2 SQIVND (reference sequence). CDR3 sequence reads: CASMGRSSYNEQFF. The CDR3 bases that were read are TGTGCCAGTATGGGCAGGAGCTCCTACAATGAG.

As regards this clone: The CDR3 goes on 3 residues after the read ends, and that part is filled in from the germline J gene. This rearrangement joins TRBV12-3 or TRBV12-4 to TRBJ2-2, with D maybe TRBD1 (6 bases). This CDR3 contains 15 residues. Trimming took 5 bases from V and 4 from J, leaving 14 bases between them. This CDR3 reads CASSPRDTFTGELFF. The part of the CDR3 DNA that was read is TGTGCCAGCAGTCCCCGGGACACCTTCACCGGGGAG.

Remarks on this clone: The read gets to within 3 residues of the CDR3 end, and the germline J gene fills in the rest. This chain connects TRBV28 to TRBJ2-3; 9 bases match TRBD2. Germline V gene sequence: CDR1 MDHEN, CDR2 SYDVKM. The CDR3 has 15 amino acids. The V segment lost 7 bases and the J segment 3 bases; nucleotides outside the gene matches: 8. The covered CDR3 bases are TGTGCCAGCACCCTCTTAGCGGGAGTTACAGATACG. Its translation: CASTLLAGVTDT. In full, the CDR3 is CASTLLAGVTDTQYF.

Note on this clone: Coverage ceases 3 residues before the CDR3 finishes, and the germline J gene fills in the end. V usage is TRBV5-1 and J usage is TRBJ2-1, with 11 bases matching TRBD2. Trimming at V came to 4 bases and at J to 0 bases, leaving 9 bases not matched to a gene. Per the germline V gene, CDR1 is SGHRS and CDR2 is YFSETQ. The CDR3 contains 18 residues. The sequenced part of the CDR3 DNA is TGCGCCAGCAGCACCGGGACTAGCGGAACCCACTCCTACAATGAG. Its translation is CASSTGTSGTHSYNE. The whole CDR3 sequence reads CASSTGTSGTHSYNEQFF.

As to this clone: The read ends 3 residues early relative to the CDR3; the germline J gene fills the gap. The V and J genes are TRBV7-9 and TRBJ2-5; unclear D gene. Looked up from germline, CDR1 is SEHNR and CDR2 is FQNEAQ (reference sequence). This CDR3 is built from 12 residues. The V end lost 6 bases, the J end lost 2 bases, and 7 bases lay between the germline ends. CDR3 region: CASREQQETQYF. The CDR3 DNA, read in part, is TGTGCCAGCAGAGAACAGCAAGAGACC.

About this clone: The CDR3 is cut off 3 residues early in the read; its end comes from the germline J gene. The rearrangement links TRBV7-9 to TRBJ2-7, with 11 bases aligning to TRBD2. V dropped 5 bases and J dropped 5; count of bases not matched to a gene: 8. CDR1 and CDR2 from the germline V gene are SEHNR and FQNEAQ (reference sequence). The length of the CDR3 is 15 residues. The CDR3 spells CASSPPGLAVDEQYF. The covered CDR3 bases are TGTGCCAGCAGCCCACCGGGACTAGCGGTGGACGAG.

Turning to this clone: Coverage ceases 3 residues before the CDR3 finishes, and the germline J gene fills in the end. The chain combines TRBV19 with TRBJ2-7; 7 bases match TRBD2. The ends lost 5 bases at V and 2 bases at J; junction bases unmatched: 6. This CDR3 contains 14 residues. Per the germline V gene, CDR1 is LNHDA and CDR2 is SQIVND (reference sequence). CDR3 sequence reads: CASSSGGGPYEQYF. CDR3 DNA, as far as it was read: TGTGCCAGTAGTTCGGGCGGGGGTCCCTACGAG. The complete variable domain, with remaining parts taken from reference TRBV19 and TRBJ2-7, reads DGGITQSPKYLFRKEGQNVTLSCEQNLNHDAMYWYRQDPGQGLRLIYYSQIVNDFQKGDIAEGYSVSREKKESFPLTVTSAQKNPTAFYLCASSSGGGPYEQYFGPGTRLTVT.

As regards this clone: The missing CDR3 end, 3 residues past where the read stops, is filled in from the germline J gene. The chain combines TRBV30 with TRBJ2-1, with 10 nucleotides matching TRBD2. Losses at the gene ends were 2 bases for V and 6 bases for J; bases not matched to a gene: 4. The CDR3 loop spans 14 amino acids. Germline V CDR1 and CDR2: GTSNPN, SVGIG (reference sequence). CDR3 DNA (partial): TGTGCCTGGAGTAAAAGCGGGAGGGCCAATGAG. Its protein is CAWSKSGRANE. The whole CDR3 reads CAWSKSGRANEQFF.

Concerning this clone itself: The read is 3 residues too short to cover the CDR3 end, so that end is filled in from the germline J gene. J is TRBJ2-3 and V is TRBV9; 7 bases line up with TRBD1. Germline V gene lookup returns CDR1 SGDLS and CDR2 YYNGEE. The CDR3 runs 14 residues. V trimming: 0 bases; J trimming: 5 bases; junction bases outside the gene matches: 3. CDR3 sequence: CASSVGQGLDTQYF. The covered CDR3 bases are TGTGCCAGCAGCGTAGGACAGGGATTAGATACG.

A word on this clone: The read falls 3 residues short of the CDR3 end, and the missing part is taken from the germline J gene. The rearrangement links TRBV5-6 to TRBJ2-5, with TRBD1 matching 9 bases. Losses at the gene ends were 4 bases for V and 0 bases for J; bases not matched to a gene: 4. CDR1 SGHDT and CDR2 YYEEEE come from the germline V gene. CDR3 length: 15 residues. CDR3 sequence: CASSRQGGYQETQYF. The DNA read from the CDR3 is TGTGCCAGCAGCCGACAGGGGGGGTACCAAGAGACC.

With regard to this clone: The read comes to an end 3 residues before the CDR3 does, leaving the germline J gene to fill in the end. This rearrangement joins TRBV7-3 to TRBJ2-3, with TRBD2 as a possible D gene (6 bases). The CDR3 runs 15 residues. CDR1 and CDR2 (germline): SGHTA, FQGTGA. Trimming cost V 3 bases and J 2 bases, with 12 bases left between them. CDR3 DNA (partial): TGTGCCAGCAGCTTCGGGACTGGAGTCACAGATACG. The encoded protein is CASSFGTGVTDT. The CDR3, in full, reads CASSFGTGVTDTQYF.

The sequenced part of the CDR3 DNA is TGCGCCAGCAGCTTCGGCGGCGACACTGAA. The encoded protein is CASSFGGDTE. The entire CDR3 is CASSFGGDTEAFF. V gene TRBV5-1 combines with J gene TRBJ1-1, with D uncertain. The sequence runs out 3 residues before the end of the CDR3; the remainder is reconstructed from the germline J gene. The CDR3 runs 13 residues. From germline, CDR1 is SGHRS and CDR2 YFSETQ. With 2 bases removed from V and 3 bases from J, the gap between germline ends came to 8 bases.

As to this clone: The read stops 3 residues short of the end of the CDR3; the missing end is completed from the germline J gene. V usage is TRBV2 and J usage is TRBJ2-3; D not certain. Trimming removed 8 bases at V and 0 bases at J, with 9 bases between. The germline V gene encodes CDR1 SNHLY and CDR2 FYNNEI. This CDR3 contains 13 residues. The CDR3 sequence: CASLPRSTDTQYF. Incomplete CDR3 DNA: TGTGCCAGCCTCCCGAGGAGCACAGATACG.

The covered CDR3 bases are TGTGCCAGCAATCAGGGGGCGGGTGGGGAGACC. It codes for CASNQGAGGET. The whole CDR3 is CASNQGAGGETQYF. The chain combines TRBV19 with TRBJ2-5; 8 positions match TRBD1. The read terminates 3 residues ahead of where the CDR3 ends, so the germline J gene completes it. CDR3 size: 14 residues. Trimming at V came to 9 bases and at J to 5 bases, leaving 11 bases not matched to a gene. The germline V gene encodes CDR1 LNHDA and CDR2 SQIVND (reference sequence).

A note on this clone: Coverage ceases 3 residues before the CDR3 finishes, and the germline J gene fills in the end. The rearrangement uses TRBV19 and TRBJ2-1; the match to TRBD2 covers 10 bases. The V and J ends lost 6 bases and 0 bases, in that order; junction bases with no gene match: 2. Germline values: CDR1 LNHDA, CDR2 SQIVND (reference sequence). This CDR3 has 15 residues. The CDR3 region is CASRPSGSSYNEQFF. The sequenced CDR3 bases are TGTGCCAGTAGGCCTAGCGGGAGCTCCTACAATGAG.

For this clone: The CDR3 end is not reached by the read, which stops 3 residues before it; the germline J gene fills it in. The chain recombines TRBV2 with TRBJ2-7, with 8 positions matching TRBD1. After removal of 4 bases from V and 0 bases from J, the junction contained 2 bases not matched to a gene. CDR3 length: 14 residues. Germline V gene sequence: CDR1 SNHLY, CDR2 FYNNEI. The DNA read from the CDR3 is TGTGCCAGCAGTGGCGGACAGGGCTCCTACGAG. Residues: CASSGGQGSYE. In full, the CDR3 reads CASSGGQGSYEQYF.

Concerning this clone itself: The missing CDR3 end, 3 residues past where the read stops, is filled in from the germline J gene. The gene calls are TRBV19 and TRBJ1-5, with TRBD1 as a possible D gene (5 bases). The V and J ends lost 7 bases and 4 bases respectively, with 8 bases between them. The CDR3 is made up of 12 amino acids. In germline, CDR1 is LNHDA, CDR2 SQIVND (reference sequence). CDR3 DNA (partial): TGTGCCAGTAAGGCAGGGAATCAGCCC. Translating gives CASKAGNQP. The CDR3 as a whole reads CASKAGNQPQHF.

Comment on this clone: Read data end 3 residues before the CDR3 end; the end is taken from the germline J gene. This sequence joins TRBV5-1 and TRBJ2-1, with 9 bases matching TRBD2. The trim removed 1 base at V and 0 bases at J, leaving 5 bases unmatched. The CDR3 is made up of 17 amino acids. The germline gives CDR1 SGHRS, CDR2 YFSETQ. CDR3 DNA, as far as it was read: TGCGCCAGCAGCTTGTTATTTAGCGGGAGCTCCTACAATGAG. Its protein product is CASSLLFSGSSYNE. The complete CDR3 sequence is CASSLLFSGSSYNEQFF. The variable domain in full, completed from reference TRBV5-1 and TRBJ2-1, reads KAGVTQTPRYLIKTRGQQVTLSCSPISGHRSVSWYQQTPGQGLQFLFEYFSETQRNKGNFPGRFSGRQFSNSRSEMNVSTLELGDSALYLCASSLLFSGSSYNEQFFGPGTRLTVL.

With respect to this clone: Read sequence stops 3 residues before the CDR3 end, and the germline J gene provides the missing end. The chain uses TRBV5-4 and TRBJ1-2, with D maybe TRBD1 (6 bases). Germline V CDR1 and CDR2: SGHNT, YYREEE (reference sequence). CDR3 length equals 13 residues. V gave up 5 bases and J gave up 2 bases, with 10 bases separating them. CDR3 DNA, as far as it was read: TGTGCCAGCAGAGACGGACAGAACTATGGC. Amino acid sequence: CASRDGQNYG. The CDR3 in its entirety is CASRDGQNYGYTF.